This TCR beta chain derives from a study of vaccination effects on CD4 cells after COVID-19. The CDR3 loop spans 18 amino acids. In germline, CDR1 is SGHAT, CDR2 FQNNGV. Trimming took 1 base from V and 1 from J; bases not matched to a gene: 10. TCRdb's table, derived via immunoSEQ multiplex PCR, lists solely in-frame clones and lacks some. This repertoire shows some 31,000 clones, around 75% found once; its top ten account for 5.5% to 8.5%. The culture ran for 10 days, and then CD4+ T cells were isolated. According to PCR results, the person was infected with SARS-CoV-2 between March and December 2020. Everyone in the study got two shots of either the BNT162b2 or mRNA-1273 vaccine. In regard to this clone: As yet, its antigen is unknown.

The receptor was isolated from a human donor who had a prior SARS-CoV-2 infection. The J gene is TRBJ2-3, the V gene TRBV11-2; 8 bases are a match to TRBD2. The sample was CD4+ T cells from PBMCs cultured without peptide, taken after COVID-19 vaccination. The CDR3 nucleotides are TGTGCCAGCAGCTTAGTTGCGACTAGCGCGCCCGGCACAGATACGCAGTATTTT. Its translation: CASSLVATSAPGTDTQYF.